These T cell receptor beta chains were read from a single sample in a study of identical twins. TCRdb analysed the 5' RACE reads with MiXCR anew, one entry per CDR3 protein. This table has about 210,000 distinct CDR3 sequences, 9.4% appearing once. Sequenced input: memory (CD45RO+) T cells sorted from blood. These receptors were taken from a woman aged 18 to 35 in good health. The CDR3 runs from the conserved cysteine through the conserved F or W. The D gene is left open where the match is weak. Where a row states a size, it is once, few, many or the class of an expanded clone; other rows omit it.

TRBJ2-3 | few | 16 | NA | TRBV6-1 | TGTGCCAGCAGTGACGTAGGGGGAACTAGCACAGATACGCAGTATTTT | CASSDVGGTSTDTQYF
TRBJ1-1 | many | 14 | NA | TRBV7-2 | TGTGCCAGCAGCCGTACCGGGACAAACACTGAAGCTTTCTTT | CASSRTGTNTEAFF
TRBJ2-3 | few | 13 | TRBD2 | TRBV10-3 | TGTGCCGTCCGGGGGGGGGACCAGGATACGCAGTATTTT | CAVRGGDQDTQYF
TRBJ2-3 | many | 15 | NA | TRBV15 | TGTGCCACCAGCAGAGGTAGCGGATACACAGATACGCAGTATTTT | CATSRGSGYTDTQYF
TRBJ1-1 | NA | 12 | NA | TRBV20-1 | TGCAGTGCTACCGACACATACACTGAAGCTTTCTTT | CSATDTYTEAFF
TRBJ2-7 | NA | 15 | NA | TRBV20-1 | TGCAGTGCCCACGCATCGGAGGGGGGCTTCTACGAGCAGTACTTC | CSAHASEGGFYEQYF
TRBJ2-5 | NA | 21 | TRBD2 | TRBV6-4 | TGTGCCAGCAGTGACGTACTCCGGACTAGCGGGAGGTTCGGTTTTCGGGAGACCCAGTACTTC | CASSDVLRTSGRFGFRETQYF
TRBJ2-3 | NA | 19 | TRBD2 | TRBV16 | TGTGCCAGCAGCCAACCCCCGGGAGCGGGAGGGCCAAGGACAGATACGCAGTATTTT | CASSQPPGAGGPRTDTQYF
TRBJ2-1 | few | 14 | NA | TRBV5-1 | TGCGCCAGCAGTGCCCGAAGCTCCTACAATGAGCAGTTCTTC | CASSARSSYNEQFF
TRBJ1-1 | few | 15 | TRBD1 | TRBV12-3/TRBV12-4 | TGTGCCAGCAGTCCCCCGGCGACAGGGTCGGAAAGGGCTTTCTTT | CASSPPATGSERAFF
TRBJ2-4 | few | 14 | NA | TRBV27 | TGTGCCAGCAGTTTAAGAGGGAGTCATGACATTCAGTACTTC | CASSLRGSHDIQYF
TRBJ1-1 | many | 12 | NA | TRBV7-9 | TGTGCCAGCAGCTTCGACGGTCCCGGAGCTTTCTTT | CASSFDGPGAFF
TRBJ2-1 | NA | 14 | TRBD2 | TRBV20-1 | TGCAGTGCTAGAGATAGCGGGGGGGGTGATGAGCAGTTCTTC | CSARDSGGGDEQFF
TRBJ1-1 | NA | 13 | NA | TRBV7-3 | TGTGCCAGCAGCCCTCGGAAGAACACTGAAGCTTTCTTT | CASSPRKNTEAFF
TRBJ1-1 | NA | 14 | NA | TRBV6-2/TRBV6-3 | TGTGCCAGCAACCAAGAAGTTTGGGGCACTGAAGCTTTCTTT | CASNQEVWGTEAFF
TRBJ2-5 | NA | 17 | TRBD2 | TRBV24-1 | TGTGCCACCAGTGATCCGGGACTAGCGGGGGGGGGAGAGACCCAGTACTTC | CATSDPGLAGGGETQYF
TRBJ1-2 | few | 13 | NA | TRBV15 | TGTGCCACCAGCAGAGATGCGGTCTATGGCTACACCTTC | CATSRDAVYGYTF
TRBJ2-1 | many | 15 | TRBD2 | TRBV5-1 | TGCGCCAGCAGCTTGGTTAGCGGGCGCTACAATGAGCAGTTCTTC | CASSLVSGRYNEQFF
TRBJ2-1 | few | 15 | TRBD2 | TRBV6-1 | TGTGCCAGCAGTCCGGGACTAGCGGGACGCAATGAGCAGTTCTTC | CASSPGLAGRNEQFF
TRBJ1-2 | NA | 14 | NA | TRBV6-1 | TGTGCCAGCAGTGAACAAGGCAGGCCCTATGGCTACACCTTC | CASSEQGRPYGYTF
TRBJ1-1 | NA | 19 | TRBD1 | TRBV6-2/TRBV6-3 | TGTGCCAGCAGTTACGTGGTAGGGCAGGGGGATATTCTGAACACTGAAGCTTTCTTT | CASSYVVGQGDILNTEAFF
TRBJ2-1 | NA | 13 | NA | TRBV6-6 | TGTGCCAGCAGTTACTCTATCGACGTTGAGCAGTTCTTC | CASSYSIDVEQFF
TRBJ2-7 | many | 12 | NA | TRBV20-1 | TGCAGTGCCTCAAACCAGGGGACCGAGCAGTACTTC | CSASNQGTEQYF
TRBJ2-7 | few | 15 | NA | TRBV2 | TGTGCCAGCAGTAGTTGGGTTAGCTTGTCCTACGAGCAGTACTTC | CASSSWVSLSYEQYF
TRBJ1-2 | few | 16 | TRBD1 | TRBV27 | TGTGCCAGCAGTCCCTTACAGGGGGCAAAAAACTATGGCTACACCTTC | CASSPLQGAKNYGYTF
TRBJ2-3 | few | 15 | NA | TRBV7-2 | TGTGCCAGCAGCTTAGTACCCAGGGGCACAGATACGCAGTATTTT | CASSLVPRGTDTQYF
TRBJ2-2 | NA | 15 | TRBD1 | TRBV7-7 | TGTGCTAGCAGCTGGGACAGAGGGTACTGGAGGGAGCTGTTTTTT | CASSWDRGYWRELFF
TRBJ2-7 | many | 15 | TRBD2 | TRBV5-1 | TGCGCCAGCAGCTTGGAGATGGGAGGGTACCACGAGCAGTACTTC | CASSLEMGGYHEQYF
TRBJ2-1 | few | 16 | TRBD1 | TRBV5-1 | TGCGCCAGCAGCTTGTTTCCGGGACAGGGGAACAATGAGCAGTTCTTC | CASSLFPGQGNNEQFF
TRBJ1-2 | many | 14 | NA | TRBV10-3 | TGTGCCATCAGTGCGGGCGCTATGGACTATGGCTACACCTTC | CAISAGAMDYGYTF
TRBJ2-1 | few | 12 | NA | TRBV12-3/TRBV12-4 | TGTGCCAGCAGTTTTCGGGCCCACGGGCAGTTCTTC | CASSFRAHGQFF
TRBJ1-1 | few | 15 | TRBD1 | TRBV7-8 | TGTGCCAGCAGCCCACAGGGGTCCCTGAACACTGAAGCTTTCTTT | CASSPQGSLNTEAFF
TRBJ2-7 | few | 14 | TRBD2 | TRBV7-9 | TGTGCCAGCAGCTTAGGGACTAGTCCCATCGAGCAGTACTTC | CASSLGTSPIEQYF
TRBJ2-1 | many | 14 | NA | TRBV12-3/TRBV12-4 | TGTGCCAGCAGTTTTGAGACAGCTAACAATGAGCAGTTCTTC | CASSFETANNEQFF
TRBJ2-1 | NA | 16 | TRBD2 | TRBV20-1 | TGCAGTGCTACCGACCCGGGTCGGGGGGCCTACAATGAGCAGTTCTTC | CSATDPGRGAYNEQFF
TRBJ2-7 | few | 15 | TRBD2 | TRBV20-1 | TGCAGTGCTAGAGGGGGCGGGGGGCGTCCCTACGAGCAGTACTTC | CSARGGGGRPYEQYF
TRBJ1-4 | few | 16 | NA | TRBV27 | TGTGCCAGCAGGAATGACGGATCAACAACTAATGAAAAACTGTTTTTT | CASRNDGSTTNEKLFF
TRBJ1-5 | few | 16 | NA | TRBV7-2 | TGTGCCAGCAGCCTGTTCAGGGCAGATAGCAATCAGCCCCAGCATTTT | CASSLFRADSNQPQHF
TRBJ2-3 | NA | 13 | NA | TRBV5-6 | TGTGCCAGCAGCACGGACTTGGGAGATACGCAGTATTTT | CASSTDLGDTQYF
TRBJ1-1 | many | 14 | NA | TRBV5-1 | TGCGCCAGCAGCTACGGGACATTGAACACTGAAGCTTTCTTT | CASSYGTLNTEAFF
TRBJ2-1 | NA | 14 | TRBD2 | TRBV6-2/TRBV6-3 | TGTGCCAGCAGTACGGGACTAGCGGGGAATGAGCAGTTCTTC | CASSTGLAGNEQFF